The 20 T cell receptor beta chains listed next were all sequenced from one sample in a study of cytomegalovirus exposure and HLA in healthy donors. PCR employed 60 Vbeta and 13 Jbeta primers. Produced via immunoSEQ multiplex PCR; TCRdb's table is partial and in-frame only. The table includes more than 75,000 clones, less than 80% detected once. Sequenced: PBMCs. These receptor sequences come from a man aged 35 to 55 in good health and CMV-seropositive.

V is TRBV2 and J is TRBJ1-2, with D perhaps TRBD1 (6 bases). The CDR3 is 16 amino acids. Germline loops: CDR1 SNHLY, CDR2 FYNNEI. V shed 3 bases and J shed 4 bases, with 18 bases lying between them. The CDR3 spells CASSEGRGAQSYGYTF. CDR3 bases: TGTGCCAGCAGTGAGGGGAGGGGGGCGCAAAGCTATGGCTACACCTTC.

The CDR3 region has the DNA TGTGCCAGCAGTTTCAACGACAGGGCCTCCTATGGCTACACCTTC. This encodes CASSFNDRASYGYTF. The chain carries TRBV6-5 and TRBJ1-2, with 7 bases that match TRBD1. The CDR3 is 15 amino acids. Trimming removed 4 bases from V and 4 bases from J; junction bases left unmatched: 9. Germline CDR1 MNHEY, CDR2 SVGAGI.

V usage is TRBV2 and J usage is TRBJ2-5; 11 bases agree with TRBD2. Germline CDR1 and CDR2: SNHLY and FYNNEI. The CDR3 is 16 amino acids. The V segment lost 1 base and the J segment 4 bases; nucleotides outside the gene matches: 5. The CDR3 DNA reads TGTGCCAGCAGTGAAGGCCTAGCGGGGGGCCTAGAGACCCAGTACTTC. As protein: CASSEGLAGGLETQYF.

V and J are TRBV29-1 and TRBJ1-4; the D is unclear. Germline CDR1 SQVTM, CDR2 ANQGSEA. This CDR3 is 13 amino acids long. The V end lost 6 bases, the J end lost 5 bases, and 13 bases lay between the germline ends. The CDR3 sequence: CSVEPFQNEKLFF. Written as DNA, the CDR3 is TGCAGCGTGGAACCGTTTCAGAATGAAAAACTGTTTTTT. The variable domain in full, with the rest retrieved from reference TRBV29-1 and TRBJ1-4, is SAVISQKPSRDICQRGTSLTIQCQVDSQVTMMFWYRQQPGQSLTLIATANQGSEATYESGFVIDKFPISRPNLTFSTLTVSNMSPEDSSIYLCSVEPFQNEKLFFGSGTQLSVL.

The chain carries TRBV9 and TRBJ2-7, with 11 bases that match TRBD2. With 0 bases clipped from V and 4 bases from J, the junction kept 3 bases outside the gene matches. This CDR3 region has 15 residues. Germline assignment: CDR1 SGDLS and CDR2 YYNGEE. DNA of the CDR3: TGTGCCAGCAGCGTAGAGGCTAGCGGGGGGTACGAGCAGTACTTC. Its protein product is CASSVEASGGYEQYF.

The chain has TRBV6-6 and TRBJ2-5; possible D gene TRBD1, 5 bases. CDR1 and CDR2 from the germline V gene are MNHNY and SVGAGI (reference sequence). V was cut by 2 bases and J by 4 bases, with 14 bases left in between. The CDR3 covers 15 residues. CDR3 region: CASSYGAGISETQYF. Here the CDR3 DNA reads TGTGCCAGCAGTTACGGGGCAGGAATCTCAGAGACCCAGTACTTC.

This clone has just a few counts. The chain is built from TRBV10-2 and TRBJ1-2; a weak D match, TRBD1 (5 bases). The CDR3 has 15 residues. Germline lookup yields CDR1 WSHSY and CDR2 SAAADI. The V end was cut by 3 bases, the J end by 9 bases, with 20 bases between. The CDR3 loop is CASSERTGPDRSYTF. In DNA form, the CDR3 reads TGCGCCAGCAGTGAACGAACAGGCCCAGATCGGAGCTACACCTTC.

The chain employs TRBV6-1 and TRBJ1-5; 9 bases line up with TRBD1. Per the germline V gene, CDR1 is MNHNS and CDR2 is SASEGT. The CDR3 has 18 residues. The ends lost 4 bases at V and 0 bases at J; junction bases unmatched: 10. CDR3 DNA: TGTGCCAGCAGTGGAATCGGGACAGGGCTATATAGCAATCAGCCCCAGCATTTT. This translates into CASSGIGTGLYSNQPQHF.

The chain combines TRBV15 with TRBJ2-7, with D perhaps matching TRBD2 (6 bases). Germline CDR1 is LNHNV and CDR2 is YYDKDF (reference sequence). This CDR3 contains 12 residues. Between the trimmed V and J ends, which lost 1 base and 7 bases, there was a span of 8 bases. The CDR3 DNA follows: TGTGCCACCAGCAGAGTAGGAGGGGAGCAGTACTTC. Translation: CATSRVGGEQYF.

The V and J genes are TRBV13 and TRBJ2-5, with D uncertain. The J call may be mistaken, given a closer DNA end match to TRBJ2-7. Germline V gene data show CDR1 as PRHDT and CDR2 as FYEKMQ (reference sequence). This CDR3 has 15 amino acids. The CDR3 DNA is TGTGCCAGCAGCTTGTGGAACAGCCTATCCTACGAGCAGTACTTC. It specifies CASSLWNSLSYEQYF.

This chain joins TRBV18 and TRBJ2-7; 7 bases map to TRBD1. Germline assignment: CDR1 KGHSH and CDR2 LQKENI. The V and J ends lost 5 bases and 5 bases, in that order; junction bases with no gene match: 6. There are 13 residues in the CDR3. The CDR3 DNA reads TGTGCCAGCTCAGCCGCACAGGGGAACGAGCAGTACTTC. Encoded protein: CASSAAQGNEQYF.

The gene calls are TRBV9 and TRBJ2-7, with D perhaps matching TRBD1 (6 bases). V was trimmed by 4 bases and J by 5 bases, leaving 16 bases between them. The CDR3 has 14 residues. The V gene's germline CDR1 is SGDLS and CDR2 YYNGEE. The CDR3 spells CASSPVGGRDEQYF. CDR3 DNA sequence: TGTGCCAGCAGCCCCGTTGGGGGCCGGGACGAGCAGTACTTC. The full variable domain, its missing parts supplied by reference TRBV9 and TRBJ2-7, is DSGVTQTPKHLITATGQRVTLRCSPRSGDLSVYWYQQSLDQGLQFLIQYYNGEERAKGNILERFSAQQFPDLHSELNLSSLELGDSALYFCASSPVGGRDEQYFGPGTRLTVT.

The CDR3 DNA sequence: TGCGCCAGCAGCTTGGAAGGGGGAGTTAAAAACATTCAGTACTTC. Amino acids: CASSLEGGVKNIQYF. This sequence joins TRBV5-1 and TRBJ2-4; maybe TRBD1 (6 bases). Germline CDR1 SGHRS, CDR2 YFSETQ. This CDR3 has 15 amino acids. Trimming shortened V by 0 bases and J by 4 bases, and 11 bases separated the two germline ends. Full variable domain (outside the CDR3, taken from reference TRBV5-1 and TRBJ2-4): KAGVTQTPRYLIKTRGQQVTLSCSPISGHRSVSWYQQTPGQGLQFLFEYFSETQRNKGNFPGRFSGRQFSNSRSEMNVSTLELGDSALYLCASSLEGGVKNIQYFGAGTRLSVL.

This chain joins TRBV5-5 and TRBJ1-1; D gene uncertain. Looked up from germline, CDR1 is SGHKS and CDR2 is YYEKEE (reference sequence). The CDR3 consists of 13 residues. Trimming removed 0 bases from V and 4 bases from J, with 7 bases in between. DNA of the CDR3: TGTGCCAGCAGCTTGGACTCGGTCACTGAAGCTTTCTTT. Its protein is CASSLDSVTEAFF.

The chain combines TRBV5-6 with TRBJ2-3, with unresolved D. Germline CDR1 reads SGHDT; CDR2 reads YYEEEE. The V end was cut by 3 bases, the J end by 6 bases, with 11 bases between. This CDR3 comprises 13 residues. The CDR3 DNA follows: TGTGCCAGCAGCTCCCACAATTGGGATACGCAGTATTTT. Translating gives CASSSHNWDTQYF.

The genes are TRBV27 and TRBJ1-1; D remains ambiguous. CDR1 and CDR2 (germline): MNHEY, SMNVEV (reference sequence). Trimming took 2 bases from V and 4 from J, leaving 8 bases between them. There are 13 residues in the CDR3. The DNA of the CDR3 is TGTGCCAGCAGTTTAGGTGGGAGCACTGAAGCTTTCTTT. This encodes CASSLGGSTEAFF.

The rearrangement links TRBV6-6 to TRBJ1-2; D possibly corresponds to TRBD1 (5 bases). Trimming pared 2 bases from V and 0 bases from J, leaving 10 bases between. Germline values: CDR1 MNHNY, CDR2 SVGAGI (reference sequence). The CDR3 spans 15 residues. The CDR3 spells CASSYDGGANYGYTF. Written as DNA, the CDR3 is TGTGCCAGCAGTTACGACGGGGGAGCTAACTATGGCTACACCTTC.

Concerning this clone: Germline and junction disagree at one end, which may indicate a read error. The genes are TRBV2 and TRBJ2-5, with 11 bases aligning to TRBD1. Germline CDR1 and CDR2: SNHLY and FYNNEI. This CDR3 is built from 14 residues. The DNA of the CDR3 is TGTGCCAACAGTGGACAGGGGGCCAGTGAGACCCAGTACTTC. It specifies CANSGQGASETQYF.

The rearrangement uses TRBV30 and TRBJ2-6, with 7 bases that match TRBD1. V was pared by 2 bases and J by 0 bases, with 4 bases of the junction left unmatched. The CDR3 is 16 amino acids. Per germline, CDR1 GTSNPN and CDR2 SVGIG (reference sequence). The CDR3: CAWSFEGASGANVLTF. CDR3 nucleotide sequence: TGTGCCTGGAGTTTTGAGGGGGCCTCTGGGGCCAACGTCCTGACTTTC.

CDR3: CASSLGQGPSHYNEQFF. For the CDR3, the DNA is TGTGCCAGCAGCTTAGGGCAGGGGCCTTCTCACTACAATGAGCAGTTCTTC. The V gene is TRBV7-8, the J gene TRBJ2-1, with D perhaps TRBD1 (6 bases). Germline V CDR1 and CDR2: SGHVS, FQNEAQ. The CDR3 contains 17 residues. The V and J ends lost 1 base and 3 bases respectively, with 16 bases between them. Full variable domain (outside the CDR3, taken from reference TRBV7-8 and TRBJ2-1): GAGVSQSPRYKVAKRGQDVALRCDPISGHVSLFWYQQALGQGPEFLTYFQNEAQLDKSGLPSDRFFAERPEGSVSTLKIQRTQQEDSAVYLCASSLGQGPSHYNEQFFGPGTRLTVL.